The 5 T cell receptor beta chains listed next were all sequenced from one sample in a study of shared clonotypes between healthy human individuals. CD45RO negativity and positive selection for CCR7 defined naive CD8 cells, a population that excluded terminally differentiated effector memory CD45RA+ cells. Assay used: immunoSEQ multiplex PCR; TCRdb lists only in-frame clones, some missing. Of about 800,000 clones in the sample, approximately 97% were seen once. Specimen: naive CD8+ T cells sorted from blood. These receptors all come from a man aged 25 to 40 in good health.

This clone was seen more than once but under ten times. The chain employs TRBV7-9 and TRBJ1-2; D is uncertain. Per the germline V gene, CDR1 is SEHNR and CDR2 is FQNEAQ (reference sequence). V lost 1 base to trimming and J lost 8 bases, with 11 bases between them. The CDR3 has 13 residues. The CDR3 reads CASSLVSPGGYTF. The CDR3 DNA sequence: TGTGCCAGCAGCTTAGTTTCGCCGGGAGGCTACACCTTC. The variable domain in full, completed from reference TRBV7-9 and TRBJ1-2, reads DTGVSQNPRHKITKRGQNVTFRCDPISEHNRLYWYRQTLGQGPEFLTYFQNEAQLEKSRLLSDRFSAERPKGSFSTLEIQRTEQGDSAMYLCASSLVSPGGYTFGSGTRLTVV.

The rearrangement links TRBV4-3 to TRBJ1-2, with 8 bases fitting TRBD1. V was clipped by 5 bases and J by 6 bases; unmatched bases: 5. CDR1 and CDR2 from the germline V gene are LGHNA and YSLEER. The CDR3 is made up of 13 amino acids. CDR3 in amino acids: CASSWTGTDGYTF. The CDR3 region has the DNA TGCGCCAGCAGCTGGACAGGGACGGATGGCTACACCTTC.

The chain combines TRBV27 with TRBJ2-3; 11 bases line up with TRBD1. The V gene's germline CDR1 is MNHEY and CDR2 SMNVEV (reference sequence). J gave up 5 bases and V 7 bases, and 8 bases lay outside the gene matches. The CDR3 sequence is 15 residues long. The CDR3 DNA reads as TGTGCCAGCAATGAGGGGACAGGGGGACAAGATACGCAGTATTTT. This codes for CASNEGTGGQDTQYF.

J is TRBJ2-7 and V is TRBV6-1; D possibly matches TRBD1 or TRBD2 (5 bases each). The CDR3 length is 15 residues. The germline V gene encodes CDR1 MNHNS and CDR2 SASEGT. Trimming shortened V by 3 bases and J by 2 bases, and 14 bases separated the two germline ends. The CDR3: CASSETGLGAYEQYF. The DNA of the CDR3 is TGTGCCAGCAGTGAGACTGGACTGGGGGCCTACGAGCAGTACTTC.

The CDR3 region is CASSLLAGVEYTQYF. CDR3 sequence (DNA): TGTGCCAGCAGCCTACTAGCGGGAGTTGAATACACGCAGTATTTT. The gene calls are TRBV28 and TRBJ2-3; 11 bases are shared with TRBD2. Looked up from germline, CDR1 is MDHEN and CDR2 is SYDVKM. The CDR3 runs to 15 residues. With 6 bases clipped from V and 9 bases from J, the junction kept 11 bases outside the gene matches.